These 12 T cell receptor beta chains were sequenced from one sample in a study of beta chain features in type 1 diabetes. What was sequenced were expressed TCRB transcripts, since all of the isolated RNA had been reverse transcribed. TCRdb keeps only in-frame clones here, not all; method: immunoSEQ multiplex PCR. The sample consists of around 430,000 clones, about 30% of them appearing once. Sequenced material: naive CD4+ T cells from blood. Source of these receptors: a man in his late teens or twenties in good health.

The V call is TRBV7-2, the J call TRBJ1-5, with TRBD1 matching over 8 bases. The trim removed 4 bases at V and 3 bases at J, leaving 2 bases unmatched. Germline lookup yields CDR1 SGHTA and CDR2 FQGNSA. The CDR3 sequence is 14 residues long. The CDR3 sequence is CASSWTGLNQPQHF. The CDR3 DNA follows: TGTGCCAGCAGCTGGACAGGGCTCAATCAGCCCCAGCATTTT.

A remark on this clone: An end of the junction differs from the germline gene, which may be a read error. This sample also contains other DNA sequences that code for the same CDR3. The chain recombines TRBV15 with TRBJ2-7; possible D gene TRBD1, 6 bases. CDR3 length equals 11 residues. Germline V CDR1 and CDR2: LNHNV, YYDKDF (reference sequence). The CDR3 sequence: CATSRGYEQYF. The CDR3 DNA reads TGTGCCACGAGCAGGGGATACGAGCAGTACTTC.

The V call is TRBV5-4, the J call TRBJ2-3; 12 nucleotides match TRBD2. CDR3 size: 15 residues. Germline CDR1 SGHNT, CDR2 YYREEE (reference sequence). V lost 4 bases, J lost 6 bases, and 6 bases stayed unmatched. The CDR3 DNA is TGTGCCAGCAGCGTGACTAGCGGGAGTAGGGATACGCAGTATTTT. Residues: CASSVTSGSRDTQYF.

This clone was seen only a few times. The chain uses TRBV29-1 and TRBJ2-1; 13 bases are shared with TRBD2. There are 16 residues in the CDR3. Trimming removed 3 bases from V and 8 bases from J; junction bases left unmatched: 10. In germline, CDR1 is SQVTM, CDR2 ANQGSEA. DNA of the CDR3: TGCAGCGTTGAGGGAGGGACTAGCGGGATAAAGTATGAGCAGTTCTTC. Amino acids: CSVEGGTSGIKYEQFF.

Only a few counts were recorded for this clone. The genes are TRBV7-2 and TRBJ2-2; 8 bases are a match to TRBD2. CDR1 is SGHTA and CDR2 is FQGNSA in the germline V gene. The CDR3 runs to 16 residues. The trim removed 5 bases at V and 1 base at J, leaving 6 bases unmatched. The CDR3 reads CASSGPLAVNTGELFF. The CDR3 region has the DNA TGTGCCAGCAGCGGACCACTAGCGGTGAACACCGGGGAGCTGTTTTTT.

The V gene is TRBV30, the J gene TRBJ2-1, with 8 bases fitting TRBD1. V was clipped by 8 bases and J by 7 bases; unmatched bases: 10. CDR1 and CDR2 from the germline V gene are GTSNPN and SVGIG (reference sequence). There are 13 residues in the CDR3. The CDR3 DNA is TGTGCCCAGGACAGGGATTTTGTTAATGAGCAGTTCTTC. The encoded protein is CAQDRDFVNEQFF.

The chain carries TRBV7-9 and TRBJ2-7; no reliable D call. This CDR3 has 13 residues. V lost 1 base and J 5 bases, leaving 9 bases between the germline ends. CDR1 and CDR2 from the germline V gene are SEHNR and FQNEAQ (reference sequence). The CDR3 nucleotides are TGTGCCAGCAGCTTAGTGGGCAGCAACGAGCAGTACTTC. This gives the protein CASSLVGSNEQYF.

The gene calls are TRBV27 and TRBJ2-3; TRBD1 might be the D (5 bases). The CDR3 has 15 residues. Germline V gene sequence: CDR1 MNHEY, CDR2 SMNVEV (reference sequence). V was pared by 3 bases and J by 2 bases, with 12 bases between. The DNA of the CDR3 is TGTGCCAGCAGTTTTAGGGGCAGAGACACAGATACGCAGTATTTT. Translating it yields CASSFRGRDTDTQYF.

Only a few counts were recorded for this clone. The chain links TRBV27 to TRBJ1-5, with D unclear. Germline lookup yields CDR1 MNHEY and CDR2 SMNVEV (reference sequence). V shed 6 bases and J shed 6 bases, with 12 bases lying between them. The CDR3 spans 13 residues. CDR3 DNA: TGTGCCAGCAGGGACCGACAAGGTCAGCCCCAGCATTTT. Translation gives CASRDRQGQPQHF.

The chain employs TRBV7-8 and TRBJ2-5, with TRBD1 matching over 7 bases. The CDR3 spans 14 residues. The V and J ends lost 2 bases and 2 bases, in that order; junction bases with no gene match: 2. Germline V gene sequence: CDR1 SGHVS, CDR2 FQNEAQ. In DNA form, the CDR3 reads TGTGCCAGCAGCTTACTGGGACAGCAAGAGACCCAGTACTTC. Translating gives CASSLLGQQETQYF.

This clone has only a few counts. This sample also contains other DNA sequences that code for the same CDR3. The V and J genes are TRBV7-2 and TRBJ2-3; D ambiguous. CDR3 length: 11 amino acids. The V end lost 5 bases, the J end lost 3 bases, and 3 bases lay between the germline ends. The V gene's germline CDR1 is SGHTA and CDR2 FQGNSA. CDR3 in DNA: TGTGCCAGCAGCCCAACAGATACGCAGTATTTT. Residues: CASSPTDTQYF.

CDR3 sequence (DNA): TGTGCCAGCAGTCCCCGGAGCGGGAGCGACAATGAGCAGTTCTTC. It is translated as CASSPRSGSDNEQFF. The chain carries TRBV7-8 and TRBJ2-1, with 8 bases aligning to TRBD2. Per the germline V gene, CDR1 is SGHVS and CDR2 is FQNEAQ. V lost 6 bases to trimming and J lost 5 bases; unmatched junction nucleotides: 9. This CDR3 has 15 residues.